Presented here are 23 T cell receptor beta chains from one specimen sequenced in a study of blood T cell repertoires in COVID-19. Profiled with immunoSEQ multiplex PCR; TCRdb holds only in-frame clones, not every one. Counted here are about 73,000 clones, over 65% occurring once; the ten biggest clones make up around 3.9%. The sequenced sample consisted of peripheral blood. Receptors were obtained from a woman aged 55-69 years with acute or convalescent COVID-19.

The gene calls are TRBV30 and TRBJ1-4; no firm D call. This CDR3 has 16 amino acids. CDR1 and CDR2 from the germline V gene are GTSNPN and SVGIG (reference sequence). Trimming took 3 bases from V and 4 from J, leaving 18 bases between them. CDR3 region: CAWSDMLDFRNEKLFF. CDR3 nucleotides: TGTGCCTGGAGCGACATGTTAGATTTCCGTAATGAAAAACTGTTTTTT.

This clone has a handful of counts. The gene calls are TRBV5-6 and TRBJ1-5, with TRBD1 matching 11 bases. In germline, CDR1 is SGHDT, CDR2 YYEEEE. V shed 2 bases, J shed 6 bases, and the junction held 7 bases outside the gene matches. The CDR3 totals 16 residues. DNA of the CDR3: TGTGCCAGCAGCTTTGGAGGGACAGGGGGATTTCAGCCCCAGCATTTT. Translating it yields CASSFGGTGGFQPQHF. Variable domain in full (rest from reference TRBV5-6 and TRBJ1-5): DAGVTQSPTHLIKTRGQQVTLRCSPKSGHDTVSWYQQALGQGPQFIFQYYEEEERQRGNFPDRFSGHQFPNYSSELNVNALLLGDSALYLCASSFGGTGGFQPQHFGDGTRLSIL.

As DNA, the CDR3 is TGCGCCAGCACCCCCGTCGGATCTCGGGATGAAAAACTGTTTTTT. It translates to CASTPVGSRDEKLFF. The V gene is TRBV10-1, the J gene TRBJ1-4; D is unresolved. CDR1 WNHNN and CDR2 SYGVQD come from the germline V gene (reference sequence). This CDR3 spans 15 amino acids. Trimming left V 7 bases short and J 6 bases short, with 18 bases between.

V gene TRBV10-3 combines with J gene TRBJ2-2; D may be TRBD1 (5 bases). This CDR3 region has 15 residues. V lost 3 bases, J lost 0 bases, and 8 bases lay in between. Germline V gene sequence: CDR1 ENHRY, CDR2 SYGVKD. The CDR3 protein is CAISEGATNTGELFF. The CDR3 coding sequence is TGTGCCATCAGTGAAGGGGCTACGAACACCGGGGAGCTGTTTTTT.

This chain links TRBV5-1 with TRBJ1-1; the match to TRBD1 covers 8 bases. The CDR3 has 15 amino acids. Per the germline V gene, CDR1 is SGHRS and CDR2 is YFSETQ. Trimming cost V 3 bases and J 1 base; bases outside gene matches: 5. The DNA for the CDR3 is TGCGCCAGCAGCTCGACGACAGGGGCGAACACTGAAGCTTTCTTT. It codes for CASSSTTGANTEAFF.

The gene calls are TRBV19 and TRBJ2-3; D might be TRBD2 (5 bases). The V gene's germline CDR1 is LNHDA and CDR2 SQIVND (reference sequence). This CDR3 is 14 amino acids long. Trimming removed 3 bases from V and 6 bases from J, with 13 bases in between. DNA for the CDR3: TGTGCCAGTAGTATGTATGGAGGATCGGATACGCAGTATTTT. This codes for CASSMYGGSDTQYF.

The chain couples TRBV5-1 to TRBJ1-1; D is unclear. Per the germline V gene, CDR1 is SGHRS and CDR2 is YFSETQ. The CDR3 runs 14 residues. V shed 5 bases and J shed 3 bases, with 14 bases lying between them. CDR3 protein: CASSYGVYDTEAFF. Here the CDR3 DNA reads TGCGCCAGCAGTTACGGAGTTTATGACACTGAAGCTTTCTTT. Filled out from reference TRBV5-1 and TRBJ1-1, the complete variable domain reads KAGVTQTPRYLIKTRGQQVTLSCSPISGHRSVSWYQQTPGQGLQFLFEYFSETQRNKGNFPGRFSGRQFSNSRSEMNVSTLELGDSALYLCASSYGVYDTEAFFGQGTRLTVV.

The rearrangement links TRBV21-1 to TRBJ1-4; whether TRBD1, the table's D call, matches the DNA was not checked. TRBV21-1 is marked as a pseudogene. This CDR3 is built from 15 residues. The CDR3 is CASSGRQRKVEKLFF. The CDR3 DNA reads TGTGCCAGCAGCGGGCGACAGAGGAAAGTTGAAAAACTGTTTTTT.

V is TRBV4-2 and J is TRBJ1-1; maybe TRBD1 (5 bases). The CDR3 runs 15 residues. V gave up 3 bases and J gave up 4 bases, with 15 bases separating them. Germline loops: CDR1 LGHNA, CDR2 YNFKEQ. As DNA, the CDR3 is TGTGCCAGCAGCCAGCAGATTCAGGGCGGCACTGAAGCTTTCTTT. Protein sequence: CASSQQIQGGTEAFF.

In its sample, this clone was seen once. V usage is TRBV6-5 and J usage is TRBJ2-7, with 7 bases lining up with TRBD1. J was trimmed by 3 bases and V by 8 bases; bases with no gene match: 10. Germline lookup yields CDR1 MNHEY and CDR2 SVGAGI. CDR3 size: 14 residues. Written as DNA, the CDR3 is TGTGCCAGCGGTAGACAGCAGGGGGACTACGAGCAGTACTTC. Residues: CASGRQQGDYEQYF.

The chain links TRBV6-1 to TRBJ1-1, with 7 bases identical to TRBD1. The germline V gene encodes CDR1 MNHNS and CDR2 SASEGT. There are 14 residues in the CDR3. V gave up 2 bases and J gave up 7 bases; unmatched junction bases: 7. CDR3 nucleotide sequence: TGTGCCAGCAGTGAACCGTACAGGGGCCGTGAAGCTTTCTTT. Translating it yields CASSEPYRGREAFF.

This chain uses TRBV6-6 with TRBJ2-2; 8 bases map to TRBD1. The germline V gene has CDR1 MNHNY and CDR2 SVGAGI (reference sequence). J gave up 7 bases and V 8 bases, and 15 bases lay outside the gene matches. The CDR3 contains 16 residues. CDR3: CASRAPGTGNGGELFF. CDR3 nucleotide sequence: TGTGCCAGCCGAGCACCCGGGACAGGAAATGGCGGGGAGCTGTTTTTT.

In its sample, this clone was seen a few times. The chain is built from TRBV18 and TRBJ2-7; D ambiguous. The CDR3 is 14 residues long. The germline V and J ends were trimmed by 5 bases and 0 bases, with 11 bases remaining between them. Per the germline V gene, CDR1 is KGHSH and CDR2 is LQKENI. CDR3 sequence (DNA): TGTGCCAGCTCAGGTCCCTTGAGCTCCTACGAGCAGTACTTC. This codes for CASSGPLSSYEQYF.

The chain has TRBV2 and TRBJ2-7; unclear D gene. This CDR3 has 12 residues. Germline CDR1 is SNHLY and CDR2 is FYNNEI. Trimming stripped 8 bases from V and 7 bases from J, with 15 bases between. In DNA form, the CDR3 reads TGTGCCAGCGCCTTGGCGGCACCTGAGCAGTACTTC. This encodes CASALAAPEQYF.

The chain couples TRBV2 to TRBJ1-1; D remains unclear. The CDR3 covers 14 residues. Per the germline V gene, CDR1 is SNHLY and CDR2 is FYNNEI. V lost 2 bases and J 0 bases, leaving 7 bases between the germline ends. CDR3 nucleotide sequence: TGTGCCAGCAGTGAAAGTCGAGTGAACACTGAAGCTTTCTTT. Translation gives CASSESRVNTEAFF.

The CDR3 sequence: CATSRGGQSGNTIYF. The DNA for the CDR3 is TGTGCCACCAGCAGAGGAGGACAGTCTGGAAACACCATATATTTT. J is TRBJ1-3 and V is TRBV15, with a possible D match to TRBD1 (6 bases). Trimming left V 1 base short and J 1 base short, with 8 bases between. This CDR3 contains 15 residues. Per the germline V gene, CDR1 is LNHNV and CDR2 is YYDKDF (reference sequence).

CDR3: CASSLDTGRGSYEQYF. The CDR3 DNA follows: TGTGCCAGCAGCTTAGATACAGGGAGAGGGTCCTACGAGCAGTACTTC. This chain joins TRBV7-8 and TRBJ2-7; weak D call: TRBD1 (6 bases). The CDR3 runs to 16 residues. Germline V gene sequence: CDR1 SGHVS, CDR2 FQNEAQ. The V and J ends lost 1 base and 1 base respectively, with 14 bases between them.

The V gene is TRBV6-4, the J gene TRBJ2-1; 8 positions agree with TRBD1. V lost 4 bases and J lost 6; bases outside the gene matches: 5. CDR1 is MRHNA, CDR2 SNTAGT, per germline. This CDR3 is 14 amino acids long. The CDR3 reads CASSVDRGSNEQFF. CDR3 nucleotide sequence: TGTGCCAGCAGTGTCGACAGGGGCTCCAATGAGCAGTTCTTC.

The V call is TRBV5-1, the J call TRBJ2-1, with a tentative D call TRBD1 (6 bases). Trimming shortened V by 0 bases and J by 8 bases, and 15 bases separated the two germline ends. The CDR3 runs 15 residues. Germline loops: CDR1 SGHRS, CDR2 YFSETQ. The CDR3 DNA sequence: TGCGCCAGCAGCTTGGAAGCAGGGGCCTTCGATGAGCAGTTCTTC. Translation gives CASSLEAGAFDEQFF. Based on the CDR3 plus reference TRBV5-1 and TRBJ2-1, the full variable domain is KAGVTQTPRYLIKTRGQQVTLSCSPISGHRSVSWYQQTPGQGLQFLFEYFSETQRNKGNFPGRFSGRQFSNSRSEMNVSTLELGDSALYLCASSLEAGAFDEQFFGPGTRLTVL.

The genes are TRBV29-1 and TRBJ2-3, with TRBD2 matching over 8 bases. Germline V gives CDR1 SQVTM, CDR2 ANQGSEA. The trim removed 1 base at V and 5 bases at J, leaving 8 bases unmatched. The CDR3 is 15 amino acids. In nucleotides, the CDR3 is TGCAGCGTTGAAGGATCTGGACTAGCTGTAGATACGCAGTATTTT. This sequence encodes CSVEGSGLAVDTQYF.

This clone has a handful of counts. The chain couples TRBV5-1 to TRBJ2-1; 10 positions agree with TRBD2. The CDR3 contains 16 residues. V lost 3 bases and J lost 5; bases outside the gene matches: 8. CDR1 and CDR2 (germline): SGHRS, YFSETQ. The CDR3 DNA reads TGCGCCAGCAGCTCTAGAACTAGCGGGACAAACAATGAGCAGTTCTTC. This codes for CASSSRTSGTNNEQFF. The whole variable domain, remainder taken from reference TRBV5-1 and TRBJ2-1, is KAGVTQTPRYLIKTRGQQVTLSCSPISGHRSVSWYQQTPGQGLQFLFEYFSETQRNKGNFPGRFSGRQFSNSRSEMNVSTLELGDSALYLCASSSRTSGTNNEQFFGPGTRLTVL.

This chain joins TRBV6-1 and TRBJ1-4; 7 bases are a match to TRBD1. J was trimmed by 6 bases and V by 4 bases; bases with no gene match: 11. The germline CDR1 and CDR2 sequences are MNHNS and SASEGT. The CDR3 extends over 16 amino acids. Here the CDR3 DNA reads TGTGCCAGCAGTGCGGGTAACAGGGGTAGTTATGAAAAACTGTTTTTT. Its translation is CASSAGNRGSYEKLFF.

The chain has TRBV5-5 and TRBJ2-3, with TRBD2 matching 8 bases. Germline lookup yields CDR1 SGHKS and CDR2 YYEKEE (reference sequence). The V segment lost 0 bases and the J segment 0 bases; nucleotides outside the gene matches: 6. This CDR3 has 17 amino acids. CDR3 nucleotide sequence: TGTGCCAGCAGCTTGGGCCTACTAGCGGCTAGCACAGATACGCAGTATTTT. Amino acids: CASSLGLLAASTDTQYF.